This entry lists 19 T cell receptor beta chains sequenced from one sample in a study of blood T cells in healthy people across ages. Primed by a sample-barcoded 5' primer and a J-beta primer mix, a second PCR proceeded for about 6 to 12 cycles. TCRdb reanalysed the 5' RACE reads using MiXCR and keeps one entry per CDR3 protein. The sample lists just under 900,000 distinct CDR3 sequences; under 35% were seen once. The sample consisted of blood. Receptors originate from a woman aged 80 or over in good health.

This clonotype was observed a handful of times. J is TRBJ1-6 and V is TRBV20-1; D uncertain. The germline V and J ends were trimmed by 6 bases and 6 bases, with 12 bases remaining between them. Germline assignment: CDR1 DFQATT and CDR2 SNEGSKA (reference sequence). This CDR3 comprises 13 residues. The CDR3 DNA reads as TGCAGTGCATTGTCGGGAGCTAATTCACCCCTCCACTTT. Its protein is CSALSGANSPLHF.

About this clonotype: Just one base apart from a much larger clone, this may be a read error. This chain links TRBV24-1 with TRBJ2-5; no firm D call. Looked up from germline, CDR1 is KGHDR and CDR2 is SFDVKD. This CDR3 contains 13 residues. Trimming took off 5 bases at V and 11 bases at J, with 17 bases between the two ends. The CDR3: CATSAPPRDEQYF. In DNA form, the CDR3 reads TGTGCCACCAGTGCCCCGCCTAGGGATGAGCAGTACTTC.

V and J are TRBV6-5 and TRBJ1-5; 10 bases match TRBD1. V gave up 2 bases and J gave up 10 bases; unmatched junction bases: 5. The CDR3 is made up of 14 amino acids. CDR1 is MNHEY and CDR2 is SVGAGI in the germline V gene. The chain's CDR3 is CASSYRQGASPQHF. The CDR3 DNA reads TGTGCCAGCAGTTACCGACAGGGGGCATCTCCCCAGCATTTT.

This chain connects TRBV7-9 to TRBJ1-4; D unclear. This CDR3 spans 11 amino acids. Looked up from germline, CDR1 is SEHNR and CDR2 is FQNEAQ (reference sequence). V shed 7 bases and J shed 8 bases, with 8 bases lying between them. DNA for the CDR3: TGTGCCAGCAAGGGAACAGAAAAACTGTTTTTT. This gives the protein CASKGTEKLFF.

The chain combines TRBV6-2 or TRBV6-3 with TRBJ2-2; the D gene is possibly TRBD1 (6 bases). The V end was cut by 5 bases, the J end by 3 bases, with 19 bases between. Germline CDR1 MNHEY, CDR2 SVGEGT. The CDR3 spans 17 residues. CDR3 nucleotide sequence: TGTGCCAGCAGTACCCCAACAGGGCGTGGAGACACCGGGGAGCTGTTTTTT. The encoded protein is CASSTPTGRGDTGELFF.

This clonotype appeared many times. The CDR3 DNA reads TGCAGTGCACCCAGACAGGATTCCTACGAGCAGTACTTC. This gives the protein CSAPRQDSYEQYF. V usage is TRBV20-1 and J usage is TRBJ2-7; a possible D gene is TRBD1 (6 bases). The CDR3 sequence is 13 residues long. Germline-derived CDR1 and CDR2 are DFQATT and SNEGSKA (reference sequence). V shed 6 bases and J shed 1 base, with 13 bases lying between them.

The chain is built from TRBV7-2 and TRBJ1-2, with 7 bases aligning to TRBD1. The trim removed 5 bases at V and 7 bases at J, leaving 10 bases unmatched. Per the germline V gene, CDR1 is SGHTA and CDR2 is FQGNSA. CDR3 length: 14 amino acids. CDR3 in amino acids: CASSLRQGDSGYTF. The CDR3 coding sequence is TGTGCCAGCAGCCTAAGACAGGGAGATAGTGGCTACACCTTC.

There are many counts of this clonotype. The chain carries TRBV11-2 and TRBJ2-7, with no clear D. Germline V gives CDR1 SGHAT, CDR2 FQNNGV. The V and J ends lost 4 bases and 2 bases respectively, with 15 bases between them. This CDR3 region has 15 residues. In nucleotides, the CDR3 is TGTGCCAGCAGCTCGCGGACGACACAACCCTACGAGCAGTACTTC. It yields the protein CASSSRTTQPYEQYF. The full variable domain, its missing parts supplied by reference TRBV11-2 and TRBJ2-7, is EAGVAQSPRYKIIEKRQSVAFWCNPISGHATLYWYQQILGQGPKLLIQFQNNGVVDDSQLPKDRFSAERLKGVDSTLKIQPAKLEDSAVYLCASSSRTTQPYEQYFGPGTRLTVT.

The chain couples TRBV15 to TRBJ1-2, with a possible D match to TRBD1 (5 bases). CDR1 is LNHNV, CDR2 YYDKDF, per germline (reference sequence). With 0 bases removed from V and 6 bases from J, the gap between germline ends came to 11 bases. CDR3 size: 14 residues. The CDR3 loop reads CATSREGRGDGYTF. The CDR3 DNA reads TGTGCCACCAGCAGAGAGGGTCGGGGGGATGGCTACACCTTC.

This clonotype was recorded a few times. The V call is TRBV6-6, the J call TRBJ1-2, with 7 bases identical to TRBD1. CDR3 length: 14 amino acids. The junction had 5 bases not matched to a gene; V was cut back by 4 bases and J by 3 bases. The germline gives CDR1 MNHNY, CDR2 SVGAGI (reference sequence). The CDR3 DNA reads as TGTGCCAGCAGTTTCCCGGGACAGTACTATGGCTACACCTTC. It translates to CASSFPGQYYGYTF.

This clonotype was picked up a small number of times. The CDR3 nucleotides are TGTGCCAGCAGTTACATTATTGGGCCGGACAAGCAAGAGACCCAGTACTTC. As protein: CASSYIIGPDKQETQYF. The chain joins TRBV6-2 or TRBV6-3 to TRBJ2-5, with D tentatively TRBD1 (5 bases). The ends were cut back, 2 bases at V and 2 bases at J, with 18 bases in the middle. Germline V gene sequence: CDR1 MNHEY, CDR2 SVGEGT. This CDR3 is built from 17 residues.

There are a few counts of this clonotype. The gene calls are TRBV6-5 and TRBJ1-3, with D uncertain. Per the germline V gene, CDR1 is MNHEY and CDR2 is SVGAGI. The CDR3 spans 15 residues. V was trimmed by 4 bases and J by 0 bases, leaving 10 bases between them. DNA of the CDR3: TGTGCCAGCAGTTCTTCCCGGGGCTCTGGAAACACCATATATTTT. Its translation: CASSSSRGSGNTIYF.

The rearrangement uses TRBV12-3 or TRBV12-4 and TRBJ1-3, with 8 nucleotides matching TRBD1. This CDR3 comprises 14 residues. J gave up 6 bases and V 6 bases, and 7 bases lay outside the gene matches. In DNA form, the CDR3 reads TGTGCCAGCAGGTCAGGGGGCTTCGTAAACACCATATATTTT. It codes for CASRSGGFVNTIYF.

Here the CDR3 DNA reads TGTGCCAGCGGCAGTCTAATAGCGGGAAATTACAATGAGCAGTTCTTC. It is translated as CASGSLIAGNYNEQFF. This rearrangement joins TRBV7-3 to TRBJ2-1; TRBD2 aligns across 8 bases. The CDR3 extends over 16 amino acids. Germline V gene data show CDR1 as SGHTA and CDR2 as FQGTGA. Germline trimming cut 8 bases from V and 4 bases from J; bases unmatched to any gene: 13.

This clonotype has at least ten counts. The genes are TRBV6-6 and TRBJ2-7; the D is unclear. The CDR3 contains 14 residues. V gave up 2 bases and J gave up 2 bases, with 10 bases separating them. Germline CDR1 reads MNHNY; CDR2 reads SVGAGI (reference sequence). DNA of the CDR3: TGTGCCAGCAGTTACCAGGACGCAACCTACGAGCAGTACTTC. Translated, it gives CASSYQDATYEQYF.

This chain joins TRBV6-5 and TRBJ1-5, with a possible D match to TRBD1 (5 bases). CDR3 length: 15 residues. The germline V and J ends were trimmed by 0 bases and 5 bases, with 11 bases remaining between them. CDR1 MNHEY and CDR2 SVGAGI come from the germline V gene. In nucleotides, the CDR3 is TGTGCCAGCAGTTACTCGATTACGGGGGATCAGCCCCAGCATTTT. Its protein product is CASSYSITGDQPQHF.

At least ten counts were recorded for this clonotype. The chain couples TRBV4-2 to TRBJ2-3, with 7 bases lining up with TRBD2. CDR3 length equals 16 residues. From germline, CDR1 is LGHNA and CDR2 YNFKEQ. V was pared by 3 bases and J by 2 bases, with 8 bases of the junction left unmatched. CDR3 nucleotide sequence: TGTGCCAGCAGCCAGCCGAGCGGGGCCCCCACAGATACGCAGTATTTT. Translated: CASSQPSGAPTDTQYF.

The gene calls are TRBV5-1 and TRBJ2-1; 9 positions agree with TRBD1. The DNA matches TRBJ2-7 better at its end, which makes the J call doubtful. Germline CDR1 is SGHRS and CDR2 is YFSETQ. The CDR3 is 17 residues long. The CDR3 DNA is TGCGCCAGCAGCCTAGGATGGGACAGGGCTTCCTACAATGAGCAGTACTTC. Encoded protein: CASSLGWDRASYNEQYF.

The chain combines TRBV20-1 with TRBJ2-1; D is unresolved. V was clipped by 2 bases and J by 7 bases, with 15 bases between them. CDR1 DFQATT and CDR2 SNEGSKA come from the germline V gene (reference sequence). CDR3 length equals 14 residues. CDR3 DNA sequence: TGCAGTGCTAGAAGGCTCACCTACGGAAATGAGCAGTTCTTC. It codes for CSARRLTYGNEQFF.